One and the same sample provided the 6 T cell receptor beta chains below, sequenced in a study of T cells in Graves' hyperthyroidism and ophthalmopathy. It was RNA transcripts that yielded the amplified TCR beta CDR3 regions. An initial round of RT-PCR targeting the TCR CDR3 relied on the HTBI primer set. TCRdb used MiXCR to reprocess the multiplex PCR reads, holding one entry per CDR3 protein. The sample has some 760,000 distinct CDR3 sequences, 14% seen once. Sequences were obtained from blood. These receptor sequences come from a woman between 18 and 30 years old with Graves' hyperthyroidism.

This clonotype was seen many times. The rearrangement links TRBV27 to TRBJ1-1; maybe TRBD1 (6 bases). V lost 3 bases and J lost 0, with 17 bases in between. The CDR3 loop spans 17 amino acids. Germline CDR1 is MNHEY and CDR2 is SMNVEV (reference sequence). CDR3 bases: TGTGCCAGCAGTTTGGCCGGAATGGGACATTTGAACACTGAAGCTTTCTTT. Its protein product is CASSLAGMGHLNTEAFF.

This clonotype appeared a few times. The chain combines TRBV5-4 with TRBJ2-2; TRBD1 or TRBD2 may be the D gene (6 bases each). There are 16 residues in the CDR3. Trimming pared 2 bases from V and 6 bases from J, leaving 17 bases between. Germline assignment: CDR1 SGHNT and CDR2 YYREEE (reference sequence). The CDR3 reads CASSFRGAGLAGELFF. Written as DNA, the CDR3 is TGTGCCAGCAGCTTCAGGGGCGCGGGGCTCGCCGGGGAGCTGTTTTTT. Filled out from reference TRBV5-4 and TRBJ2-2, the complete variable domain reads ETGVTQSPTHLIKTRGQQVTLRCSSQSGHNTVSWYQQALGQGPQFIFQYYREEENGRGNFPPRFSGLQFPNYSSELNVNALELDDSALYLCASSFRGAGLAGELFFGEGSRLTVL.

The chain couples TRBV2 to TRBJ1-5; TRBD1 might be the D (5 bases). This CDR3 has 13 residues. The germline V and J ends were trimmed by 2 bases and 7 bases, with 9 bases remaining between them. Germline CDR1 reads SNHLY; CDR2 reads FYNNEI. DNA for the CDR3: TGTGCCAGCAGTGAATATGGGGACCAGCCCCAGCATTTT. Its protein is CASSEYGDQPQHF.

V and J are TRBV29-1 and TRBJ2-2; D call uncertain. V gave up 7 bases and J gave up 7 bases, with 13 bases separating them. This CDR3 comprises 12 residues. Germline CDR1 and CDR2: SQVTM and ANQGSEA. The DNA of the CDR3 is TGCAGCGCCGAGGTTTATGGCGGGGAGCTGTTTTTT. Its translation: CSAEVYGGELFF.

About this clonotype itself: Here the CDR3 omits its conserved ending phenylalanine or tryptophan, so a read error is the likely source. This rearrangement joins TRBV9 to TRBJ2-7, with D perhaps given as TRBD1 or TRBD2 (5 bases each). V lost 4 bases and J lost 2, with 25 bases in between. CDR3 length: 18 amino acids. CDR1 is SGDLS and CDR2 is YYNGEE in the germline V gene. CDR3: CASSPPGSGNIPTYEQYL. In nucleotides, the CDR3 is TGTGCCAGCAGCCCCCCGGGATCAGGGAACATCCCGACCTACGAGCAGTACCTC.

This clonotype was seen repeatedly, ten times or more. The chain recombines TRBV7-9 with TRBJ2-3; the match to TRBD1 covers 10 bases. Germline lookup yields CDR1 SEHNR and CDR2 FQNEAQ (reference sequence). The CDR3 is 15 residues long. Unmatched junction bases numbered 4, after V lost 5 bases and J lost 2 bases. CDR3 in DNA: TGTGCCAGCAGCCTGAGACAGGGGGCCACAGATACGCAGTATTTT. Its translation: CASSLRQGATDTQYF.